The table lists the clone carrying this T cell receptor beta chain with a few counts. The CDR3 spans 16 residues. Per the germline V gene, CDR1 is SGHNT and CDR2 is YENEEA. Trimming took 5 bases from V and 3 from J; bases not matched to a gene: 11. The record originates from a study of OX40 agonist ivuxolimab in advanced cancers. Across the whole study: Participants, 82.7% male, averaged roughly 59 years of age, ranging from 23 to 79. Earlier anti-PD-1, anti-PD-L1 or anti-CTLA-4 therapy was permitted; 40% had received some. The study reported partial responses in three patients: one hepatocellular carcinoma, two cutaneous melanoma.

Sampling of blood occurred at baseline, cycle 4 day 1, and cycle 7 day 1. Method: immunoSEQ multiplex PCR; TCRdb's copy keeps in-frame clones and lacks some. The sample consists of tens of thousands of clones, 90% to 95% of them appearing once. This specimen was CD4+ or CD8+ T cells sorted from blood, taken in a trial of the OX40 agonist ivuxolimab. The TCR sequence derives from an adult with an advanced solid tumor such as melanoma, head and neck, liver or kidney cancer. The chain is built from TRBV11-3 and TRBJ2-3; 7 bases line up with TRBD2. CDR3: CASSPRGPGGTDTQYF. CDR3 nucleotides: TGTGCCAGCAGCCCCCGTGGGCCCGGGGGGACAGATACGCAGTATTTT.